The T cell receptor beta chain described here comes from a study of CD8 T cells in ankylosing spondylitis. Study-level findings and limits: What appeared characteristic of ankylosing spondylitis blood was a TCR beta motif of eight highly homologous variants. According to the report, clones linked to the disease were significantly enriched in matched synovial fluid samples taken from ankylosing spondylitis patients.

TCR beta libraries were made by quantitative 5'-RACE with molecular barcodes. A single record per CDR3 protein comes from TCRdb applying MiXCR to the 5' RACE reads. The sample contains about 510,000 distinct CDR3 sequences, about 5.7% of which appear only once. This clonotype was seen a few times. Its specificity is unknown. The trim removed 5 bases at V and 6 bases at J, leaving 10 bases unmatched. This CDR3 region has 14 residues. The germline V gene encodes CDR1 LNHNV and CDR2 YYDKDF (reference sequence). The V and J genes are TRBV15 and TRBJ2-7, with 7 bases lining up with TRBD1. Specimen: blood, either unsorted or a sorted T cell fraction (not recorded which). The source of this sequence is a male donor with ankylosing spondylitis. This CDR3 reads CATSGYRGVGEQYF. CDR3 DNA sequence: TGTGCCACCAGCGGATACAGGGGAGTGGGCGAGCAGTACTTC.